The 3 T cell receptor beta chains listed next were all sequenced from one sample in a study of blood T cell repertoires in COVID-19. The method was immunoSEQ multiplex PCR; TCRdb's version includes in-frame clones alone and lacks a portion of them. Of 55,000 to 75,000 clones listed, about four fifths are singletons. Sequenced input: peripheral blood. All receptors derive from a human donor in a cohort sampled during active COVID-19.

The rearrangement uses TRBV30 and TRBJ1-3; unclear D gene. In germline, CDR1 is GTSNPN, CDR2 SVGIG (reference sequence). The CDR3 has 16 residues. The germline V and J ends were trimmed by 4 bases and 0 bases, with 16 bases remaining between them. In nucleotides, the CDR3 is TGTGCCTGGACCCGGCCTGGCACTAGCTCTGGAAACACCATATATTTT. Its translation: CAWTRPGTSSGNTIYF.

The chain couples TRBV3-1 (or the pseudogene TRBV3-2) to TRBJ1-3; TRBD1 is a possible D gene (5 bases). This CDR3 is built from 16 residues. V was clipped by 4 bases and J by 0 bases, with 13 bases between them. CDR1 is LGHDT and CDR2 is YNNKEL in the germline V gene (reference sequence). In DNA form, the CDR3 reads TGTGCCAGCAGCCCGGGACTCCCCGGCTCTGGAAACACCATATATTTT. This codes for CASSPGLPGSGNTIYF.

This clone was found once. The CDR3 spells CASSPLTEAFF. The CDR3 nucleotides are TGTGCCAGCAGTCCTCTCACTGAAGCTTTCTTT. J is TRBJ1-1 and V is TRBV12-3 or TRBV12-4; D is uncertain. Trimming stripped 5 bases from V and 4 bases from J, with 5 bases between. This CDR3 has 11 residues.